Following are 12 T cell receptor beta chains from one sample sequenced in a study of control samples from healthy donors and cancer patients. Generated by immunoSEQ multiplex PCR, the TCRdb table keeps only in-frame clones and is missing some. In the table there are around 100,000 clones, around 89% of which are singletons. The sequenced sample was blood. Source of these receptors: a man aged 25 to 40 in good health.

The chain carries TRBV5-6 and TRBJ2-3, with TRBD1 matching 7 bases. Germline V gene lookup returns CDR1 SGHDT and CDR2 YYEEEE. Trimming removed 4 bases from V and 4 bases from J; junction bases left unmatched: 9. This CDR3 comprises 15 residues. CDR3 bases: TGTGCCAGCAGCACCGACAGGGCTAAGGCAGATACGCAGTATTTT. As protein: CASSTDRAKADTQYF.

In its sample, this clone was seen a few times. V gene TRBV6-6 combines with J gene TRBJ2-7; a weak D match, TRBD2 (5 bases). Trimming removed 6 bases from V and 0 bases from J, with 12 bases in between. The CDR3 is 14 residues long. Germline CDR1 is MNHNY and CDR2 is SVGAGI (reference sequence). The CDR3 loop reads CASRVSGTSYEQYF. The CDR3 DNA is TGTGCCAGCAGAGTTTCGGGAACCTCCTACGAGCAGTACTTC.

The V and J genes are TRBV10-2 and TRBJ2-1; 14 nucleotides align to TRBD2. The CDR3 length is 14 residues. The germline V gene encodes CDR1 WSHSY and CDR2 SAAADI. The ends lost 4 bases at V and 8 bases at J; junction bases unmatched: 1. CDR3 sequence: CASSAGLAGDEQFF. CDR3 sequence (DNA): TGCGCCAGCAGTGCGGGACTAGCGGGAGATGAGCAGTTCTTC.

The rearrangement links TRBV5-6 to TRBJ2-3; D is uncertain. The ends were cut back, 0 bases at V and 0 bases at J, with 8 bases in the middle. The CDR3 extends over 15 amino acids. CDR1 and CDR2 (germline): SGHDT, YYEEEE. The CDR3 DNA is TGTGCCAGCAGCTTGGGACTGACTAGCACAGATACGCAGTATTTT. Translated, it gives CASSLGLTSTDTQYF.

The chain joins TRBV7-9 to TRBJ1-1; a possible D gene is TRBD1 (6 bases). CDR1 is SEHNR, CDR2 FQNEAQ, per germline (reference sequence). V lost 3 bases to trimming and J lost 5 bases, with 13 bases between them. The CDR3 is 14 amino acids. Here the CDR3 DNA reads TGTGCCAGCAGCTTTATAGGGGGAAGGACTGAAGCTTTCTTT. Protein sequence: CASSFIGGRTEAFF. The full variable domain, its missing parts supplied by reference TRBV7-9 and TRBJ1-1, is DTGVSQNPRHKITKRGQNVTFRCDPISEHNRLYWYRQTLGQGPEFLTYFQNEAQLEKSRLLSDRFSAERPKGSFSTLEIQRTEQGDSAMYLCASSFIGGRTEAFFGQGTRLTVV.

This sequence joins TRBV14 and TRBJ2-7; 8 nucleotides agree with TRBD1. This CDR3 comprises 15 residues. The J segment lost 4 bases and the V segment lost 0 bases, leaving 5 bases of the junction unmatched. Germline CDR1 and CDR2: SGHDN and FVKESK. In DNA, the CDR3 is TGTGCCAGCAGCCAAGAGGACAGGGAGTGGTACGAGCAGTACTTC. Translated, it gives CASSQEDREWYEQYF.

The CDR3 spells CASSSTGRGDTQYF. CDR3 in DNA: TGTGCCAGCAGTTCGACAGGCCGGGGGGATACGCAGTATTTT. The V and J genes are TRBV6-4 and TRBJ2-3, with D perhaps matching TRBD1 or TRBD2 (6 bases each). The V end lost 5 bases, the J end lost 6 bases, and 15 bases lay between the germline ends. Germline CDR1 and CDR2: MRHNA and SNTAGT. CDR3 length equals 14 residues.

Concerning this clone: At one of its ends the junction is not consistent with the germline gene, which may arise from a read error. The chain carries TRBV11-2 and TRBJ2-3; D is tentatively TRBD1 or TRBD2 (5 bases each). This CDR3 contains 16 residues. The germline V gene has CDR1 SGHAT and CDR2 FQNNGV. The DNA for the CDR3 is TGTGCCAGCAGTTCGGGACCCGCGAGCCGGGGAGATAAGCAGTATTTT. It encodes CASSSGPASRGDKQYF.

The chain uses TRBV27 and TRBJ2-7; D is unresolved. This CDR3 is built from 15 residues. Germline loops: CDR1 MNHEY, CDR2 SMNVEV (reference sequence). Trimming stripped 4 bases from V and 1 base from J, with 14 bases between. Written as DNA, the CDR3 is TGTGCCAGCAGTTCCTCCCTCGGCGGTTCCTACGAGCAGTACTTC. Translating gives CASSSSLGGSYEQYF.

The J gene is TRBJ1-6, the V gene TRBV19; 9 bases are shared with TRBD1. The CDR3 consists of 16 residues. CDR1 and CDR2 (germline): LNHDA, SQIVND (reference sequence). J lost 8 bases, V lost 3 bases, and 8 bases had no gene match. The CDR3 DNA reads TGTGCCAGTAGTATCTCGACGGGACAGGGATATTCACCCCTCCACTTT. It translates to CASSISTGQGYSPLHF.

The gene calls are TRBV3-1 (or the pseudogene TRBV3-2) and TRBJ1-3; D possibly corresponds to TRBD1 (5 bases). Trimming removed 8 bases at V and 0 bases at J, with 11 bases between. Germline CDR1 and CDR2: LGHDT and YNNKEL (reference sequence). The CDR3 contains 14 residues. CDR3: CASGTRSSGNTIYF. For the CDR3, the DNA is TGTGCCAGCGGGACCCGAAGCTCTGGAAACACCATATATTTT.

J is TRBJ2-1 and V is TRBV4-2, with D tentatively TRBD1 or TRBD2 (5 bases each). Trimming took off 0 bases at V and 4 bases at J, with 13 bases between the two ends. The CDR3 spans 16 residues. Germline CDR1 and CDR2: LGHNA and YNFKEQ. Here the CDR3 reads CASSQDPGTRYNEQFF. The CDR3 bases are TGTGCCAGCAGCCAAGATCCTGGGACCCGTTACAATGAGCAGTTCTTC.